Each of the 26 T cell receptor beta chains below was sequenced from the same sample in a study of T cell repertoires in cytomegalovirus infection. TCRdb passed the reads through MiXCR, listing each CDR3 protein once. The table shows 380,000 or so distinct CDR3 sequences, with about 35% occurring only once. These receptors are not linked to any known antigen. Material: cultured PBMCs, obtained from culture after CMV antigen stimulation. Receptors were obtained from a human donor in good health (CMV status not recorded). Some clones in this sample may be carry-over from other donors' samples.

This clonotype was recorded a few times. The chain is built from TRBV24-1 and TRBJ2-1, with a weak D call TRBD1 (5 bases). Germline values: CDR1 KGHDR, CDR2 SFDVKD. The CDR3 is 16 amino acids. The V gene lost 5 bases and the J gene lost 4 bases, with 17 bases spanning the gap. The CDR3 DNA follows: TGTGCCACCAGTGCCCGACAGAGAGAGCATTACAATGAGCAGTTCTTC. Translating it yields CATSARQREHYNEQFF.

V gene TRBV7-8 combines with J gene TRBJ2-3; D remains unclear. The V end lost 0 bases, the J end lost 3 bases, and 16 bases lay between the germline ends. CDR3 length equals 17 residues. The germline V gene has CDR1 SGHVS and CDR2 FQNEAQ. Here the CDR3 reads CASSLALSRLRTDTQYF. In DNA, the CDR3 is TGTGCCAGCAGCTTAGCGCTTTCTAGACTCAGGACAGATACGCAGTATTTT.

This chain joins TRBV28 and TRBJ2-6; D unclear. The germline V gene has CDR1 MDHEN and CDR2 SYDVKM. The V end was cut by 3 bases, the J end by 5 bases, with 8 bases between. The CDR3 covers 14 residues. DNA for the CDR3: TGTGCCAGCAGTTTGGCCGGCTGGGCCAACGTCCTGACTTTC. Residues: CASSLAGWANVLTF.

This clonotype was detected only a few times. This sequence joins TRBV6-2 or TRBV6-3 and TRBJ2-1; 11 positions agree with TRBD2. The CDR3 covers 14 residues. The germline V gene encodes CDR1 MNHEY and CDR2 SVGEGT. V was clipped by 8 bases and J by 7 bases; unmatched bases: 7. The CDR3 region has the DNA TGTGCCAGCGGCGAGACTAGCGGGATAAATGAGCAGTTCTTC. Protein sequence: CASGETSGINEQFF.

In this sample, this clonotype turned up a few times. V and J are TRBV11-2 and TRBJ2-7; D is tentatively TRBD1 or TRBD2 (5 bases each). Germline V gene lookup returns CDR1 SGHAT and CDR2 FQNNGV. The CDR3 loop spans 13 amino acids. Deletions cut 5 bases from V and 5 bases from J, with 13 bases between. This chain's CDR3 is CASSQQPGHEQYF. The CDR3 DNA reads TGTGCCAGCAGCCAACAACCGGGACACGAGCAGTACTTC.

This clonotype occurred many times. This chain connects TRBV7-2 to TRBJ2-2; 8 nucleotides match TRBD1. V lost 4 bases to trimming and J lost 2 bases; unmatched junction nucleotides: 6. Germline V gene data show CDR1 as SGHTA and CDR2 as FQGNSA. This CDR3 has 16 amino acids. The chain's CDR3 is CASSSRDRQNTGELFF. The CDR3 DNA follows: TGTGCCAGCAGCTCCCGGGACAGGCAAAACACCGGGGAGCTGTTTTTT. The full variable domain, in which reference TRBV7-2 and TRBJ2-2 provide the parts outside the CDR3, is GAGVSQSPSNKVTEKGKDVELRCDPISGHTALYWYRQSLGQGLEFLIYFQGNSAPDKSGLPSDRFSAERTGGSVSTLTIQRTQQEDSAVYLCASSSRDRQNTGELFFGEGSRLTVL.

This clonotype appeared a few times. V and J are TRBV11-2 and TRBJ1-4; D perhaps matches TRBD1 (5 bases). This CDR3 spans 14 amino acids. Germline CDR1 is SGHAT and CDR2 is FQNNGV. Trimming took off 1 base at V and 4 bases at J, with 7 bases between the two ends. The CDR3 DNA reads TGTGCCAGCAGCTTAGGGGGGGTTAATGAAAAACTGTTTTTT. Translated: CASSLGGVNEKLFF.

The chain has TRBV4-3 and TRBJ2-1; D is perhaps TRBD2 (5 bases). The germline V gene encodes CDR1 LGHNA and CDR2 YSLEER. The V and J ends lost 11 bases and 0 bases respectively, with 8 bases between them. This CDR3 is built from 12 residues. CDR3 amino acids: CASTNSYNEQFF. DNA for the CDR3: TGCGCCTCGACTAACTCCTACAATGAGCAGTTCTTC.

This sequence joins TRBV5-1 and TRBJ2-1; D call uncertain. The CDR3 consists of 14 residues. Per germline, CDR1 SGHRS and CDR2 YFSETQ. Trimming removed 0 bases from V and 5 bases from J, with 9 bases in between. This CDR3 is CASSLAQTNNEQFF. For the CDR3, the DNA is TGCGCCAGCAGCTTGGCCCAGACAAACAATGAGCAGTTCTTC. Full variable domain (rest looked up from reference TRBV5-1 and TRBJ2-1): KAGVTQTPRYLIKTRGQQVTLSCSPISGHRSVSWYQQTPGQGLQFLFEYFSETQRNKGNFPGRFSGRQFSNSRSEMNVSTLELGDSALYLCASSLAQTNNEQFFGPGTRLTVL.

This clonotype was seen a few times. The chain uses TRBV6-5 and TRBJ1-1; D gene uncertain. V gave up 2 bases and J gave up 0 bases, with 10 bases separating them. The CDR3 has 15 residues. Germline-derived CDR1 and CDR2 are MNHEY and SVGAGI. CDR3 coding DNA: TGTGCCAGCAGTTACCTCGCTAACATGAACACTGAAGCTTTCTTT. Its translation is CASSYLANMNTEAFF.

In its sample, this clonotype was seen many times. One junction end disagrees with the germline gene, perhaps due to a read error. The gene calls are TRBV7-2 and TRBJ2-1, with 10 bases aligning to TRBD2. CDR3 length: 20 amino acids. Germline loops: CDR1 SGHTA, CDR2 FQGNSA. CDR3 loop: CASSLVPNLASGSSHNEQFF. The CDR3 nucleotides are TGTGCCAGCAGCTTAGTGCCGAATTTGGCTAGCGGGAGCTCCCACAATGAGCAGTTCTTC.

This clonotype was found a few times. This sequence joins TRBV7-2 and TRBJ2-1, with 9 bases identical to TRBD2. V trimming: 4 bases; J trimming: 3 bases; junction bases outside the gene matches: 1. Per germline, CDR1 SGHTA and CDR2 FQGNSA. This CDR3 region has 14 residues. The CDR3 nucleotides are TGTGCCAGCAGCTCTAGCGGGAACTACAATGAGCAGTTCTTC. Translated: CASSSSGNYNEQFF.

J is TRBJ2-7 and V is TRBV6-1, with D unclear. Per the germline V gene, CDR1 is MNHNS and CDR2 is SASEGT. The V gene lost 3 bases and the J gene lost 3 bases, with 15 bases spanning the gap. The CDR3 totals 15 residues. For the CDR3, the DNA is TGTGCCAGCAGTGATCCTCCGGAGTGGATCTACGAGCAGTACTTC. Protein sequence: CASSDPPEWIYEQYF.

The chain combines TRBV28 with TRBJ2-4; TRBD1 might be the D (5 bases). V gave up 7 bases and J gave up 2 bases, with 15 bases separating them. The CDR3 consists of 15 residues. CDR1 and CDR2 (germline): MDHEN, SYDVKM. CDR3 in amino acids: CASTAAQGSKNIQYF. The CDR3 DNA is TGTGCCAGCACCGCAGCCCAGGGATCCAAAAACATTCAGTACTTC.

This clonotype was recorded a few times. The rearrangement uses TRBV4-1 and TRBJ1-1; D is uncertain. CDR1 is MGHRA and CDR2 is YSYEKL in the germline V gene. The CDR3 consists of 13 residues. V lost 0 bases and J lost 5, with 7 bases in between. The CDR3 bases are TGCGCCAGCAGCCAAGAAATGTGGACTGAAGCTTTCTTT. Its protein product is CASSQEMWTEAFF.

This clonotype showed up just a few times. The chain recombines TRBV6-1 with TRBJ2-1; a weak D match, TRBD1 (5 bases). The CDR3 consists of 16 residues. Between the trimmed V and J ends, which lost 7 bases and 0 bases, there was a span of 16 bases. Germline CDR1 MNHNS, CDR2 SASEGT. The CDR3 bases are TGTGCCAGCAAAGGGGCCAGCTCCGGCTCCTACAATGAGCAGTTCTTC. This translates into CASKGASSGSYNEQFF.

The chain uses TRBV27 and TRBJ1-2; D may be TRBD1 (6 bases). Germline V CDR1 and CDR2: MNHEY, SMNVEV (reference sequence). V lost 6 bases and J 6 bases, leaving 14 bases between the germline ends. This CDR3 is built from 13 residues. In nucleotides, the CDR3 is TGTGCCAGCAGAAGAGCAGGGGTGGATGGCTACACCTTC. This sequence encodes CASRRAGVDGYTF.

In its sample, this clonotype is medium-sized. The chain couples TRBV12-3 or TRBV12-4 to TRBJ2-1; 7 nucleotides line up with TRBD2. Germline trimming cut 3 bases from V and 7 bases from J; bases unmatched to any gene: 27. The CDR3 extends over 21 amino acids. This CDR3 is CASSFGPRSDRGGSGLNEQFF. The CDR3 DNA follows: TGTGCCAGCAGTTTCGGGCCCAGGTCAGACCGGGGCGGGAGCGGTTTGAATGAGCAGTTCTTC.

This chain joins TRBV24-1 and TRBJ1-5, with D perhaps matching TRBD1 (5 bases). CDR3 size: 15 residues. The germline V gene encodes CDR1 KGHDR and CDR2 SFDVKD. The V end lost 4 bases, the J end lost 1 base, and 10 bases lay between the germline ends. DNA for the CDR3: TGTGCCACCAGTGAAGGGGCGGGGAGCAATCAGCCCCAGCATTTT. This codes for CATSEGAGSNQPQHF.

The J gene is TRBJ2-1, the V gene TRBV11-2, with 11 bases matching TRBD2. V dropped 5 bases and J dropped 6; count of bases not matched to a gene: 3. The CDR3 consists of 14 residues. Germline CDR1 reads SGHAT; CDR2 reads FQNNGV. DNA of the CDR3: TGTGCCAGCAGCCTTAGCGGGAGGGCCAATGAGCAGTTCTTC. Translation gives CASSLSGRANEQFF.

The CDR3 DNA reads as TGTGCCTCCAGACAGGGAAACACCATATATTTT. Protein product: CASRQGNTIYF. The chain has TRBV12-3 or TRBV12-4 and TRBJ1-3; D possibly corresponds to TRBD1 (5 bases). Trimming removed 11 bases at V and 4 bases at J, with 9 bases between. The CDR3 runs to 11 residues.

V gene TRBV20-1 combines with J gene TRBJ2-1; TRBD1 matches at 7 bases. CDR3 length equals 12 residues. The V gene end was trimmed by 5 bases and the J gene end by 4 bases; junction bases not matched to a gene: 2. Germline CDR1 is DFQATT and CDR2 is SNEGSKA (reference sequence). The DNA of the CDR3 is TGCAGTGCTGACAGGGAGTACAATGAGCAGTTCTTC. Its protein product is CSADREYNEQFF.

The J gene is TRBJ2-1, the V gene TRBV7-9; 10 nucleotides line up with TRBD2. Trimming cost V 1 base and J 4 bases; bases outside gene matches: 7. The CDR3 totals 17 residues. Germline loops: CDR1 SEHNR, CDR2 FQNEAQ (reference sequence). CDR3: CASSLGGLAGVYNEQFF. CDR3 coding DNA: TGTGCCAGCAGCTTAGGTGGCCTAGCGGGAGTATACAATGAGCAGTTCTTC.

The CDR3 here is CAWFTSGETYEQYF. The CDR3, as DNA: TGTGCCTGGTTCACTAGCGGGGAGACTTACGAGCAGTACTTC. J is TRBJ2-7 and V is TRBV30, with 10 bases lining up with TRBD2. The V gene's germline CDR1 is GTSNPN and CDR2 SVGIG (reference sequence). There are 14 residues in the CDR3. The V gene end was trimmed by 5 bases and the J gene end by 4 bases; junction bases not matched to a gene: 8.

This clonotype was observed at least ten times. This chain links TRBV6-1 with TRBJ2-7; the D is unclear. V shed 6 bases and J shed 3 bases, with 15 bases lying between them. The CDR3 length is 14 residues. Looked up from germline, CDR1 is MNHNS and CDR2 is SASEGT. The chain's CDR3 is CASSRDGVLYEQYV. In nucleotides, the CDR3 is TGTGCCAGCAGCCGAGATGGGGTGCTCTACGAGCAGTACGTC.

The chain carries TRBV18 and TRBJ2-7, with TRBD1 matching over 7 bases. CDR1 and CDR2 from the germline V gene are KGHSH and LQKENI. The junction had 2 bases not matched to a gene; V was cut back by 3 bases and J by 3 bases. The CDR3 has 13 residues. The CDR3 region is CASSPRQGYEQYV. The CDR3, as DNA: TGTGCCAGCTCACCCCGACAGGGCTACGAGCAGTACGTC.